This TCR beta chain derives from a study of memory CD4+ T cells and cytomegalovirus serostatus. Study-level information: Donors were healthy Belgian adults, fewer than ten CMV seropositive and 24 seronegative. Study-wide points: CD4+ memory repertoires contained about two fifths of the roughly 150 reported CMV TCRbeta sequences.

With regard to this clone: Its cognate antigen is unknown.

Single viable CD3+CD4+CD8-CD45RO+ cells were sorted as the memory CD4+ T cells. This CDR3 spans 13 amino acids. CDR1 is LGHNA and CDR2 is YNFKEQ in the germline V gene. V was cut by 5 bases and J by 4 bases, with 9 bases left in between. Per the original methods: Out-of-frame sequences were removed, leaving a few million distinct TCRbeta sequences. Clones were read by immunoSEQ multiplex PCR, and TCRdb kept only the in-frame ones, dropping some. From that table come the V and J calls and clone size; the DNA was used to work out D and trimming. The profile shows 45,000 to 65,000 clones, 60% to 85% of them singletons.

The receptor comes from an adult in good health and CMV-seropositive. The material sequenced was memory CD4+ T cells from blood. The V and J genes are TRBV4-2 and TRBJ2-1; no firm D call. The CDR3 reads CASSSELYNEQFF. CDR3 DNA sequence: TGTGCCAGCAGCTCCGAGCTGTACAATGAGCAGTTCTTC.